This passage covers 24 T cell receptor beta chains from one sample sequenced in a study of vaccination and CD4 T cells after COVID-19. The antigens these receptors bind are not known. Treatment: roughly 11-day PBMC culture with coronavirus spike peptide pools or control peptides (ViraFEST assay). Sequencing of the DNA from cultured CD4+ T cells was carried out with the Oncomine TCR Beta short-read assay. In TCRdb, the PCR reads were re-called with MiXCR into one record per CDR3 protein. This repertoire shows under 20,000 distinct CDR3 sequences, 60% to 85% found once; its top ten account for about a sixth. Sequencing was performed on CD4+ T cells from blood, cultured in vitro, taken after SARS-CoV-2 vaccination. These receptors originate from a human donor who received a COVID-19 vaccine.

This rearrangement joins TRBV7-9 to TRBJ2-3, with 10 bases fitting TRBD1. V trimming: 5 bases; J trimming: 0 bases; junction bases outside the gene matches: 2. The CDR3 length is 15 residues. Germline V gives CDR1 SEHNR, CDR2 FQNEAQ (reference sequence). The CDR3 DNA sequence: TGTGCCAGCAGCAGGGGACAGGGGAGCACAGATACGCAGTATTTT. As protein: CASSRGQGSTDTQYF.

The chain joins TRBV2 to TRBJ1-2, with no clear D. The CDR3 is 13 amino acids. Germline V gene lookup returns CDR1 SNHLY and CDR2 FYNNEI. Deletions cut 5 bases from V and 0 bases from J, with 7 bases between. The CDR3 sequence is CASSSRANYGYTF. As DNA, the CDR3 is TGTGCCAGCAGTTCGAGAGCTAACTATGGCTACACCTTC. The whole variable domain, remainder taken from reference TRBV2 and TRBJ1-2, is EPEVTQTPSHQVTQMGQEVILRCVPISNHLYFYWYRQILGQKVEFLVSFYNNEISEKSEIFDDQFSVERPDGSNFTLKIRSTKLEDSAMYFCASSSRANYGYTFGSGTRLTVV.

The V and J genes are TRBV20-1 and TRBJ1-4; D gene uncertain. CDR3 length equals 13 residues. Germline V gene data show CDR1 as DFQATT and CDR2 as SNEGSKA (reference sequence). Trimming stripped 6 bases from V and 5 bases from J, with 13 bases between. The DNA for the CDR3 is TGCAGTGCACGGCATCAAGCGAATGAAAAACTGTTTTTT. Translating it yields CSARHQANEKLFF.

This chain uses TRBV6-1 with TRBJ2-5, with 10 positions matching TRBD2. Trimming took 7 bases from V and 0 from J; bases not matched to a gene: 11. Germline CDR1 and CDR2: MNHNS and SASEGT. The CDR3 contains 17 residues. Here the CDR3 DNA reads TGTGCCAGCACCCGAGGTCTAGCGGGGGTTTACCAAGAGACCCAGTACTTC. It translates to CASTRGLAGVYQETQYF.

The chain carries TRBV20-1 and TRBJ2-2; D might be TRBD2 (7 bases). This CDR3 has 14 amino acids. The germline gives CDR1 DFQATT, CDR2 SNEGSKA (reference sequence). Trimming pared 1 base from V and 7 bases from J, leaving 13 bases between. The CDR3 spells CSARVGGRVGELFF. The DNA of the CDR3 is TGCAGTGCTAGAGTCGGGGGGCGGGTCGGGGAGCTGTTTTTT.

This sequence joins TRBV6-5 and TRBJ1-5; 8 bases match TRBD1. Germline V gene lookup returns CDR1 MNHEY and CDR2 SVGAGI. The CDR3 has 14 amino acids. V gave up 4 bases and J gave up 7 bases; unmatched junction bases: 6. CDR3 DNA sequence: TGTGCCAGCAGTTCTCAGGGGGCCGGGCAGCCCCAGCATTTT. Protein product: CASSSQGAGQPQHF.

By share, this clonotype counts as large. The chain carries TRBV7-2 and TRBJ1-1; D remains ambiguous. The CDR3 spans 13 residues. Per germline, CDR1 SGHTA and CDR2 FQGNSA. Trimming took 2 bases from V and 3 from J, leaving 7 bases between them. CDR3 amino acids: CASSLRMYTEAFF. The CDR3 nucleotides are TGTGCCAGCAGCTTACGTATGTACACTGAAGCTTTCTTT. Looking up the rest from reference TRBV7-2 and TRBJ1-1 gives the full variable domain: GAGVSQSPSNKVTEKGKDVELRCDPISGHTALYWYRQSLGQGLEFLIYFQGNSAPDKSGLPSDRFSAERTGGSVSTLTIQRTQQEDSAVYLCASSLRMYTEAFFGQGTRLTVV.

The V and J genes are TRBV6-1 and TRBJ1-2, with D unclear. The ends were cut back, 6 bases at V and 4 bases at J, with 9 bases in the middle. CDR1 and CDR2 (germline): MNHNS, SASEGT. This CDR3 is 12 amino acids long. This CDR3 reads CASSPRPYGYTF. DNA of the CDR3: TGTGCCAGCAGCCCTAGACCCTATGGCTACACCTTC.

The chain is built from TRBV7-8 and TRBJ2-5; 16 bases are a match to TRBD2. V lost 1 base, J lost 5 bases, and 4 bases stayed unmatched. CDR1 and CDR2 (germline): SGHVS, FQNEAQ. The CDR3 contains 17 residues. CDR3 bases: TGTGCCAGCAGCTTAGGCCCGGGACTAGCGGGAGGGGAGACCCAGTACTTC. This gives the protein CASSLGPGLAGGETQYF.

V gene TRBV6-1 combines with J gene TRBJ1-2; 9 nucleotides align to TRBD1. This CDR3 has 11 amino acids. The germline CDR1 and CDR2 sequences are MNHNS and SASEGT. With V trimmed by 11 bases and J by 8 bases, 6 bases remained unmatched. In DNA form, the CDR3 reads TGTGCCGTCTGGACAGGGGAAGGCTACACCTTC. The encoded protein is CAVWTGEGYTF.

The V call is TRBV10-1, the J call TRBJ1-2; a weak D match, TRBD1 (5 bases). V was clipped by 3 bases and J by 4 bases, with 9 bases between them. Germline CDR1 WNHNN, CDR2 SYGVQD (reference sequence). The CDR3 runs 13 residues. The CDR3 sequence: CASSDDSPYGYTF. CDR3 coding DNA: TGCGCCAGCAGTGACGACAGTCCCTATGGCTACACCTTC.

V gene TRBV19 combines with J gene TRBJ2-1; D is ambiguous. With 6 bases removed from V and 1 base from J, the gap between germline ends came to 13 bases. CDR3 length: 15 residues. Per germline, CDR1 LNHDA and CDR2 SQIVND (reference sequence). The CDR3, as DNA: TGTGCCAGTAGACCCCCCATAAAATCCTACAATGAGCAGTTCTTC. Its translation is CASRPPIKSYNEQFF.

In DNA, the CDR3 is TGTGCCATCAGTGAGTCGGAGGGGTACACTGAAGCTTTCTTT. Encoded protein: CAISESEGYTEAFF. The chain employs TRBV10-3 and TRBJ1-1, with a weak D call TRBD1 (5 bases). This CDR3 spans 14 amino acids. Germline V CDR1 and CDR2: ENHRY, SYGVKD. With 0 bases removed from V and 3 bases from J, the gap between germline ends came to 8 bases.

The rearrangement uses TRBV7-2 and TRBJ2-1, with 14 bases lining up with TRBD2. This CDR3 contains 16 residues. In germline, CDR1 is SGHTA, CDR2 FQGNSA. Trimming cost V 3 bases and J 9 bases; bases outside gene matches: 7. CDR3 loop: CASSLTSGGASVEQFF. Here the CDR3 DNA reads TGTGCCAGCAGCTTGACTAGCGGGGGGGCCTCGGTTGAGCAGTTCTTC.

CDR3 protein: CSASGTGREQYF. The CDR3 nucleotides read TGCAGCGCATCCGGGACAGGGAGGGAGCAGTACTTC. V is TRBV29-1 and J is TRBJ2-7; 9 bases map to TRBD1. V lost 7 bases, J lost 7 bases, and 8 bases stayed unmatched. CDR3 length equals 12 residues. Germline V lookup: CDR1 SQVTM, CDR2 ANQGSEA.

The chain has TRBV24-1 and TRBJ2-5; D is perhaps TRBD1 (6 bases). The germline CDR1 and CDR2 sequences are KGHDR and SFDVKD. The CDR3 covers 15 residues. Trimming removed 3 bases from V and 1 base from J, with 11 bases in between. As DNA, the CDR3 is TGTGCCACCAGTGATAGGACAGTAAGCCAAGAGACCCAGTACTTC. Amino acids: CATSDRTVSQETQYF.

The chain joins TRBV27 to TRBJ2-2; D gene unclear. The V gene's germline CDR1 is MNHEY and CDR2 SMNVEV (reference sequence). Trimming removed 2 bases at V and 0 bases at J, with 13 bases between. The CDR3 loop spans 17 amino acids. CDR3 loop: CASSLRSAFPNTGELFF. The CDR3 DNA is TGTGCCAGCAGTTTAAGGTCGGCTTTTCCGAACACCGGGGAGCTGTTTTTT.

The V gene is TRBV5-8, the J gene TRBJ1-6, with D maybe TRBD1 (5 bases). CDR1 SGHTS and CDR2 YDEGEE come from the germline V gene. The V gene lost 2 bases and the J gene lost 7 bases, with 10 bases spanning the gap. The CDR3 consists of 14 residues. For the CDR3, the DNA is TGTGCCAGCAGCTTAGGGGAGGGAAATTCACCCCTCCACTTT. It specifies CASSLGEGNSPLHF.

The chain uses TRBV7-9 and TRBJ2-1; no firm D call. Looked up from germline, CDR1 is SEHNR and CDR2 is FQNEAQ (reference sequence). This CDR3 comprises 16 residues. V was cut by 2 bases and J by 4 bases, with 15 bases left in between. The CDR3 coding sequence is TGTGCCAGCAGCTTACGGCGGACCAATCCGTACAATGAGCAGTTCTTC. Its protein is CASSLRRTNPYNEQFF.

V is TRBV7-2 and J is TRBJ1-5; weak D call: TRBD1 (5 bases). The CDR3 is 13 amino acids. Trimming stripped 6 bases from V and 9 bases from J, with 15 bases between. Germline V gene sequence: CDR1 SGHTA, CDR2 FQGNSA. CDR3 region: CASRRDLAGPQHF. CDR3 nucleotide sequence: TGTGCCAGCAGGAGGGACCTCGCCGGGCCCCAGCATTTT.

The V gene is TRBV24-1, the J gene TRBJ1-2; no firm D call. The V gene lost 5 bases and the J gene lost 7 bases, with 10 bases spanning the gap. This CDR3 comprises 12 residues. Germline CDR1 reads KGHDR; CDR2 reads SFDVKD. The CDR3 bases are TGTGCCACCAGTGGTGGGGATATTGGCTACACCTTC. Protein sequence: CATSGGDIGYTF.

V gene TRBV3-1 combines with J gene TRBJ2-3; D unresolved. V dropped 4 bases and J dropped 4 bases, with 18 bases sitting between them. CDR3 length: 16 amino acids. CDR1 and CDR2 (germline): LGHDT, YNNKEL (reference sequence). Here the CDR3 DNA reads TGTGCCAGCAGCCCTATTGGGCCCGTTTCTTCAGATACGCAGTATTTT. Translation gives CASSPIGPVSSDTQYF.

This sequence joins TRBV5-4 and TRBJ1-2; 7 bases map to TRBD1. CDR1 SGHNT and CDR2 YYREEE come from the germline V gene (reference sequence). V was pared by 4 bases and J by 8 bases, with 14 bases of the junction left unmatched. The CDR3 contains 15 residues. CDR3 DNA sequence: TGTGCCAGCAGCCCCGGGAGGGGGCAGGGGATCGGCTACACCTTC. It translates to CASSPGRGQGIGYTF.

The count of this clonotype is one. The V gene is TRBV20-1, the J gene TRBJ1-2; 8 bases map to TRBD1. The V segment lost 0 bases and the J segment 7 bases; nucleotides outside the gene matches: 10. Germline V CDR1 and CDR2: DFQATT, SNEGSKA (reference sequence). This CDR3 is built from 15 residues. The CDR3 spells CSARDQRQGAGGYTF. In DNA, the CDR3 is TGCAGTGCTAGAGATCAGAGGCAGGGGGCCGGTGGCTACACCTTC.